The 20 T cell receptor beta chains in this list originate from one sample, sequenced in a study of blood T cell repertoires in COVID-19. The data were produced by immunoSEQ multiplex PCR, yet TCRdb's version contains in-frame clones alone and is incomplete. Here the sample spans 150,000 or so clones, around 79% being singletons. Input material: PBMCs or T cells enriched from blood (not recorded which). These receptors all stem from a woman aged 45-65 years who had recovered from COVID-19.

The V call is TRBV25-1, the J call TRBJ1-1, with 9 bases that match TRBD1. Germline-derived CDR1 and CDR2 are MGHDK and SYGVNS. The CDR3 runs to 15 residues. Unmatched junction bases numbered 1, after V lost 1 base and J lost 1 base. CDR3: CASSESTGGNTEAFF. The CDR3 bases are TGTGCCAGCAGTGAATCGACAGGGGGGAACACTGAAGCTTTCTTT.

This clone was counted many times. For the CDR3, the DNA is TGTGCCAGCAGCGTACAGGGCCCACGCGAAAAACTGTTTTTT. Its translation is CASSVQGPREKLFF. The chain couples TRBV5-4 to TRBJ1-4, with D possibly matching TRBD1 (6 bases). The CDR3 length is 14 residues. Trimming removed 4 bases from V and 8 bases from J, with 15 bases in between. Germline V lookup: CDR1 SGHNT, CDR2 YYREEE (reference sequence).

The gene calls are TRBV3-1 (or the pseudogene TRBV3-2) and TRBJ1-1; 7 nucleotides match TRBD1. Germline CDR1 is LGHDT and CDR2 is YNNKEL (reference sequence). The CDR3 covers 15 residues. The J segment lost 0 bases and the V segment lost 10 bases, leaving 11 bases of the junction unmatched. The CDR3 reads CAILRDRDLNTEAFF. The CDR3 region has the DNA TGTGCCATCCTCCGGGACAGAGATTTGAACACTGAAGCTTTCTTT.

In this sample, this clone turned up once. The rearrangement links TRBV10-3 to TRBJ2-5; D unclear. The CDR3 loop spans 13 amino acids. Germline-derived CDR1 and CDR2 are ENHRY and SYGVKD. V lost 3 bases, J lost 4 bases, and 9 bases lay in between. For the CDR3, the DNA is TGTGCCATCAGTGATAGTTTATTAGAGACCCAGTACTTC. Translated, it gives CAISDSLLETQYF.

The CDR3 spells CASDKGDSSGANVLTF. CDR3 in DNA: TGTGCCAGCGACAAGGGAGATAGCTCTGGGGCCAACGTCCTGACTTTC. The chain joins TRBV28 to TRBJ2-6; the D gene is possibly TRBD2 (5 bases). This CDR3 is built from 16 residues. Per germline, CDR1 MDHEN and CDR2 SYDVKM. Trimming cost V 8 bases and J 0 bases, with 14 bases left between them.

The rearrangement joins TRBV24-1 to TRBJ2-2; tentatively, D is TRBD2 (5 bases). Trimming took off 6 bases at V and 5 bases at J, with 9 bases between the two ends. The CDR3 sequence is 13 residues long. The germline CDR1 and CDR2 sequences are KGHDR and SFDVKD. CDR3 coding DNA: TGTGCCACCAGTCGGGGTTGGACCGGGGAGCTGTTTTTT. Translating it yields CATSRGWTGELFF.

The chain recombines TRBV2 with TRBJ1-5; 7 positions agree with TRBD1. V trimming: 8 bases; J trimming: 0 bases; junction bases outside the gene matches: 13. Germline V gene sequence: CDR1 SNHLY, CDR2 FYNNEI. The CDR3 sequence is 17 residues long. The chain's CDR3 is CASLRDREKYSNQPQHF. CDR3 DNA sequence: TGTGCCAGCTTGCGGGACAGAGAAAAGTATAGCAATCAGCCCCAGCATTTT. The whole variable domain, remainder taken from reference TRBV2 and TRBJ1-5, is EPEVTQTPSHQVTQMGQEVILRCVPISNHLYFYWYRQILGQKVEFLVSFYNNEISEKSEIFDDQFSVERPDGSNFTLKIRSTKLEDSAMYFCASLRDREKYSNQPQHFGDGTRLSIL.

The chain combines TRBV5-1 with TRBJ2-5; 8 bases line up with TRBD2. CDR1 SGHRS and CDR2 YFSETQ come from the germline V gene. The CDR3 consists of 15 residues. The ends lost 0 bases at V and 3 bases at J; junction bases unmatched: 4. In DNA, the CDR3 is TGCGCCAGCAGCTTGGACGGGAGGGCCGAAGAGACCCAGTACTTC. Protein sequence: CASSLDGRAEETQYF.

This clone was counted ten times or more. This chain uses TRBV3-1 (or the pseudogene TRBV3-2) with TRBJ2-7; unclear D gene. The CDR3 has 14 residues. The germline V and J ends were trimmed by 0 bases and 1 base, with 7 bases remaining between them. CDR1 is LGHDT and CDR2 is YNNKEL in the germline V gene (reference sequence). The CDR3 sequence: CASSQDWRSYEQYF. The CDR3, as DNA: TGTGCCAGCAGCCAAGATTGGAGATCCTACGAGCAGTACTTC.

V is TRBV24-1 and J is TRBJ1-2, with 8 nucleotides matching TRBD1. With V trimmed by 7 bases and J by 0 bases, 3 bases remained unmatched. This CDR3 comprises 14 residues. Per germline, CDR1 KGHDR and CDR2 SFDVKD. As DNA, the CDR3 is TGTGCCACCAGACCAGGGGGCGCTAACTATGGCTACACCTTC. This codes for CATRPGGANYGYTF.

The chain combines TRBV27 with TRBJ1-1; tentatively, D is TRBD1 (6 bases). Germline lookup yields CDR1 MNHEY and CDR2 SMNVEV (reference sequence). The CDR3 is 16 amino acids. V lost 4 bases and J lost 0, with 15 bases in between. CDR3 nucleotides: TGTGCCAGCAGTTCCGACAGGAGTATCATGAACACTGAAGCTTTCTTT. It specifies CASSSDRSIMNTEAFF.

The rearrangement uses TRBV30 and TRBJ2-2, with a weak D call TRBD2 (5 bases). CDR1 GTSNPN and CDR2 SVGIG come from the germline V gene (reference sequence). The V end was cut by 4 bases, the J end by 0 bases, with 9 bases between. This CDR3 has 14 residues. DNA for the CDR3: TGTGCCTGGACCAAACTAGCGAACACCGGGGAGCTGTTTTTT. Its protein is CAWTKLANTGELFF.

V usage is TRBV27 and J usage is TRBJ1-2, with 8 nucleotides matching TRBD1. Germline V gene data show CDR1 as MNHEY and CDR2 as SMNVEV (reference sequence). The CDR3 is 12 residues long. Losses at the gene ends were 5 bases for V and 7 bases for J; bases not matched to a gene: 3. The CDR3 region has the DNA TGTGCCAGCAGTACCAGGGGGCTTGGCTACACCTTC. Its translation is CASSTRGLGYTF.

The chain uses TRBV7-8 and TRBJ1-1; TRBD1 matches 8 bases. The V segment lost 5 bases and the J segment 3 bases; nucleotides outside the gene matches: 2. Germline loops: CDR1 SGHVS, CDR2 FQNEAQ. This CDR3 comprises 13 residues. CDR3 coding DNA: TGTGCCAGCAGCCTGGACAGGGACACTGAAGCTTTCTTT. Protein: CASSLDRDTEAFF.

This clone was recorded a few times. J is TRBJ1-4 and V is TRBV29-1; perhaps TRBD1 as D (5 bases). The CDR3 contains 13 residues. Germline CDR1 reads SQVTM; CDR2 reads ANQGSEA. V dropped 4 bases and J dropped 6 bases, with 12 bases sitting between them. DNA of the CDR3: TGCAGCGTTGGTGGGGGGGGAGATGAAAAACTGTTTTTT. It codes for CSVGGGGDEKLFF.

The chain combines TRBV30 with TRBJ2-7; 8 nucleotides line up with TRBD1. J gave up 6 bases and V 0 bases, and 10 bases lay outside the gene matches. CDR3 length: 15 amino acids. Looked up from germline, CDR1 is GTSNPN and CDR2 is SVGIG (reference sequence). This CDR3 is CAWSVMTGAPSEQYF. The DNA of the CDR3 is TGTGCCTGGAGTGTAATGACAGGGGCTCCCTCCGAGCAGTACTTC.

With regard to this clone: Relative to the germline gene, one junction end is altered; a read error may explain this. This chain connects TRBV2 to TRBJ2-3; TRBD2 might be the D (5 bases). Per germline, CDR1 SNHLY and CDR2 FYNNEI. The CDR3 has 15 residues. The CDR3 region is CASSRGVSSTNTQYF. For the CDR3, the DNA is TGTGCCAGCAGCCGTGGTGTCTCTAGCACAAATACGCAGTATTTT.

This clone was detected only once. The V and J genes are TRBV4-1 and TRBJ1-5; 7 nucleotides align to TRBD1. The V gene end was trimmed by 0 bases and the J gene end by 0 bases; junction bases not matched to a gene: 2. In germline, CDR1 is MGHRA, CDR2 YSYEKL. There are 16 residues in the CDR3. The CDR3 region has the DNA TGCGCCAGCAGCCAAGAGGGACAGCGTAGCAATCAGCCCCAGCATTTT. Protein sequence: CASSQEGQRSNQPQHF.

The chain is built from TRBV2 and TRBJ1-5; 8 nucleotides agree with TRBD1. Trimming removed 6 bases from V and 6 bases from J; junction bases left unmatched: 7. The V gene's germline CDR1 is SNHLY and CDR2 FYNNEI. CDR3 length: 14 amino acids. The CDR3, as DNA: TGTGCCAGCAGGGTGAGACAGGGGCCTCAGCCCCAGCATTTT. Translating gives CASRVRQGPQPQHF.

The V call is TRBV29-1, the J call TRBJ2-7; 7 positions match TRBD1. There are 12 residues in the CDR3. With V trimmed by 4 bases and J by 4 bases, 4 bases remained unmatched. Germline loops: CDR1 SQVTM, CDR2 ANQGSEA. The CDR3 reads CSVGKGAYEQYF. In DNA form, the CDR3 reads TGCAGCGTTGGAAAGGGGGCGTACGAGCAGTACTTC.